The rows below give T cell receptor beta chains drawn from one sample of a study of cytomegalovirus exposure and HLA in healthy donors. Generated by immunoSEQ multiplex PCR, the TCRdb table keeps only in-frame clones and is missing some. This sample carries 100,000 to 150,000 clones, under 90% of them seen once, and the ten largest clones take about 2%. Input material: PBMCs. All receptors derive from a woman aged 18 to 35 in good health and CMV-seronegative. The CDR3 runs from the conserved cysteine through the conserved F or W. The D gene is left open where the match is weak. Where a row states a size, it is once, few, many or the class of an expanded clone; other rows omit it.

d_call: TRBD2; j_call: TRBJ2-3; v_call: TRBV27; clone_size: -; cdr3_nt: TGTGCCAGCAGTCCCGGACTAGCGGGAGTTACACCTCAGGATACGCAGTATTTT; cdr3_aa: CASSPGLAGVTPQDTQYF
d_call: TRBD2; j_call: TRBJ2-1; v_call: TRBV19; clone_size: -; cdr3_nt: TGTGCCAGTAGGATGGGACTAGCCGACCGGAATGAGCAGTTCTTC; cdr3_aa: CASRMGLADRNEQFF
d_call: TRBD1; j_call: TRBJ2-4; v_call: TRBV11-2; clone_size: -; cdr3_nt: TGTGCCAGCAGCTTTTCCCGGGACAGGGGGCGTCGGTCCAAAAACATTCAGTACTTC; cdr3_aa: CASSFSRDRGRRSKNIQYF
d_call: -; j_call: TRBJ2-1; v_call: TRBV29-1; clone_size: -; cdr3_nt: TGCAGCGTAGACCCGAGCGGAGCCGACAATGAGCAGTTCTTC; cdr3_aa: CSVDPSGADNEQFF
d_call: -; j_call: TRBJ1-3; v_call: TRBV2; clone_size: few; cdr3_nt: TGTGCCAGCAGCGAACAGGGAACGGAAAACACCATATATTTT; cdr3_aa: CASSEQGTENTIYF
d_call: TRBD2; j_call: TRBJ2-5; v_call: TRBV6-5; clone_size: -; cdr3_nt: TGTGCCAGCAGTTCGACTAGCGGACAAGAGACCCAGTACTTC; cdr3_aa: CASSSTSGQETQYF
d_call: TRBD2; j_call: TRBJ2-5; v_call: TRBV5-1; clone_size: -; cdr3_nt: TGCGCCAGCAGCTTGGGGGGAGGGGCGAACCAAGAGACCCAGTACTTC; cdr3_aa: CASSLGGGANQETQYF
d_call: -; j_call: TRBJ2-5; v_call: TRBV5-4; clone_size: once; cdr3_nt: TGTGCCAGCAGTCCGCCAGGGGAGACCCAGTACTTC; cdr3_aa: CASSPPGETQYF
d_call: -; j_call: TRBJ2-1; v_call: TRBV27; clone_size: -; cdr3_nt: TGTGCCAGCAGGGAGTTCGGATCCTACAATGAGCAGTTCTTC; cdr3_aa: CASREFGSYNEQFF
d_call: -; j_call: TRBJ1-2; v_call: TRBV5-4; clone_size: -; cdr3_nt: TGTGCCAGCAGCTTGGCCCCCAGGAATTATGGCTACACCTTC; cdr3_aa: CASSLAPRNYGYTF
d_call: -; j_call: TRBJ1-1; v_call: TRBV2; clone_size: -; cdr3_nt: TGTGCCAGCACGCGATTAGTTTTGAACACTGAAGCTTTCTTT; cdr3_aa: CASTRLVLNTEAFF
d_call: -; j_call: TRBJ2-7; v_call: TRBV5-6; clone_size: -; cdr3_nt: TGTGCCAGCAGCCTCCGACTGTTCACTTACGAGCAGTACTTC; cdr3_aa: CASSLRLFTYEQYF
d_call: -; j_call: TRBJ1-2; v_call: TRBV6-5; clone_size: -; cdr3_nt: TGTGCCAGCAGTTACGGGGGCGCGTATTATGGCTACACCTTC; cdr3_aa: CASSYGGAYYGYTF
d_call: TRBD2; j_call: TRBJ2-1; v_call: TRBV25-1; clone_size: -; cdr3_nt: TGTGCCAGCAGTGTCGGGGGGACCTACAATGAGCAGTTCTTC; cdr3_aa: CASSVGGTYNEQFF
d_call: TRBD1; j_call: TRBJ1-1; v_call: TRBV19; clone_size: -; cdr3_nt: TGTGCCAGTAGTATAGGGACAGGGGGCTCCAATGAAGCTTTCTTT; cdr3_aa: CASSIGTGGSNEAFF
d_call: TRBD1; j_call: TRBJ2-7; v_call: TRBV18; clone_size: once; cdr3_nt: TGTGCCAGCTCAACAGGGACAGGGCGTCTGGGCGAGCAGTACTTC; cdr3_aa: CASSTGTGRLGEQYF
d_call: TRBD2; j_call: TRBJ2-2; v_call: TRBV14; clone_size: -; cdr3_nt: TGTGCCAGCAGCCTACTACCGAGGGGACTAGCGGCTAACACCGGGGAGCTGTTTTTT; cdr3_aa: CASSLLPRGLAANTGELFF
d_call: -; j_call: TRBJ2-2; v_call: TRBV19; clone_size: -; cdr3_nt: TGTGCCAGTAGACGCGGGGATGGTCGGGGGAACACCGGGGAGCTGTTTTTT; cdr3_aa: CASRRGDGRGNTGELFF
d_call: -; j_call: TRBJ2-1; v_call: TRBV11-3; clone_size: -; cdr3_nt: TGTGCCACCTCCGAGGCGGGACTTAATGAGCAGTTCTTC; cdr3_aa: CATSEAGLNEQFF
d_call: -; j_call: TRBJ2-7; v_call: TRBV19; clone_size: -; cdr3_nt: TGTGCCAGTAGTCCGGCGGGTCCCCACGAGCAGTACTTC; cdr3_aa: CASSPAGPHEQYF
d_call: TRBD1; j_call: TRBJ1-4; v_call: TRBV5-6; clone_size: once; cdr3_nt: TGTGCCAGCAGCCTAACAGGGGGGTCGGAAAAACTGTTTTTT; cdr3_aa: CASSLTGGSEKLFF
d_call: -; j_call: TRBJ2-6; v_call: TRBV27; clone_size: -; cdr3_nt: TGTGCCAGCAGGCCGGGAACAGTCTCTGGGGCCAACGTCCTGACTTTC; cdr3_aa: CASRPGTVSGANVLTF
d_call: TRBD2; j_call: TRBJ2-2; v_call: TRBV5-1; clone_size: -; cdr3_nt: TGCGCCAGCAGCTTGGAAGGCACTAGCGTGAACACCGGGGAGCTGTTTTTT; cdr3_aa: CASSLEGTSVNTGELFF
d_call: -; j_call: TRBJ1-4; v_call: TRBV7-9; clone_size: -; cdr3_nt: TGTGCCAGCAGCTTAGGGACTTACGGAGAAAAACTGTTTTTT; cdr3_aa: CASSLGTYGEKLFF
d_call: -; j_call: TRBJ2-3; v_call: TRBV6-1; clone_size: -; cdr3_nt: TGTGCCAGCAGTGAACAGGTTCCAGATACGCAGTATTTT; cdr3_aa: CASSEQVPDTQYF
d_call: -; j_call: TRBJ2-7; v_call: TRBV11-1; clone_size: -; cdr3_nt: TGTGCCAGCAGCTTAGGCGGATCCTCCTACGAGCAGTACTTC; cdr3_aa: CASSLGGSSYEQYF
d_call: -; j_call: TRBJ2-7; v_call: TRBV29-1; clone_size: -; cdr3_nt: TGCAGCGTTGATAGACAGAGCACCTACGAGCAGTACTTC; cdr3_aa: CSVDRQSTYEQYF
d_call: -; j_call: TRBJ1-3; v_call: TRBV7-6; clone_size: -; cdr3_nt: TGTGCCAGCAGCACCATGACAGTCTCTGGAAACACCATATATTTT; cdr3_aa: CASSTMTVSGNTIYF
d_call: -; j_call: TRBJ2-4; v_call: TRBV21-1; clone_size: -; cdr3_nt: TGTGCCAGCAGCAAAGCGGGGAGACTCAAAAACATTCAGTACTTC; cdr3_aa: CASSKAGRLKNIQYF
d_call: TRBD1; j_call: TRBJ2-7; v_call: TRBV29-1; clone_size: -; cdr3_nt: TGCAGCGTTGAATCCCGGGACAGGGACTACGAGCAGTACTTC; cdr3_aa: CSVESRDRDYEQYF
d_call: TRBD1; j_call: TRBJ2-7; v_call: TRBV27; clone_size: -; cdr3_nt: TGTGCCAGCAGTCCACGGGACAGGGAGAACGAGCAGTACTTC; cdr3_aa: CASSPRDRENEQYF
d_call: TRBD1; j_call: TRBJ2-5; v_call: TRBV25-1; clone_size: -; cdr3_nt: TGTGCCAGCGTGGACAGGGGGGTTCAAGAGACCCAGTACTTC; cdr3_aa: CASVDRGVQETQYF
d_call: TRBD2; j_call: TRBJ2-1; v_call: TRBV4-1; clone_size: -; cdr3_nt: TGCGCCAGCAGCCAAGTTCGCACTAGCGGAAACAATGAGCAGTTCTTC; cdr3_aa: CASSQVRTSGNNEQFF
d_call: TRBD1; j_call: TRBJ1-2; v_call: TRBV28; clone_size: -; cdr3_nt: TGTGCCAGCAGCCTGGGACAGGGGGTAGTCAACTATGGCTACACCTTC; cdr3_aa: CASSLGQGVVNYGYTF
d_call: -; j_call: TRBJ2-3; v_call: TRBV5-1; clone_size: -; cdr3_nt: TGCGCCAGCGGAAGCGGGCAGACTAGCACAGATACGCAGTATTTT; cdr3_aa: CASGSGQTSTDTQYF
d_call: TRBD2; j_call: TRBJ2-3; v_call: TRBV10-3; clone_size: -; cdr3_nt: TGTGCCATCACTCGTCGGGGAGCTAGCGGGAGGCATACGCAGTATTTT; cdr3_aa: CAITRRGASGRHTQYF
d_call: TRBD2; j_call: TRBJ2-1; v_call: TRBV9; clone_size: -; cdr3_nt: TGTGCCAGCAGCGGAGGACTAGCGGGGACGAGAAACCCCTACAATGAGCAGTTCTTC; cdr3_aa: CASSGGLAGTRNPYNEQFF
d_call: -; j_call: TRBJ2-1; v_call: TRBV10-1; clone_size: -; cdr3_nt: TGCGCCAGCAGTGAGGGACAGTCCCACAATGAGCAGTTCTTC; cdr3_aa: CASSEGQSHNEQFF
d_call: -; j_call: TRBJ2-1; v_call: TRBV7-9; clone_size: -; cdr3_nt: TGTGCCAGCAGCTTACCTAGCAATGAGCAGTTCTTC; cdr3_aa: CASSLPSNEQFF
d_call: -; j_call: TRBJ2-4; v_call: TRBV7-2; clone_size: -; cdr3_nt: TGTGCCAGCAGCTTAGCACCCACAAGGGGTGGGGACATTCAGTACTTC; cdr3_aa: CASSLAPTRGGDIQYF
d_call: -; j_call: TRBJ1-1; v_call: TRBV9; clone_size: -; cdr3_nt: TGTGCCAGCAGCGTAGGTGAGGGGAACACTGAAGCTTTCTTT; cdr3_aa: CASSVGEGNTEAFF
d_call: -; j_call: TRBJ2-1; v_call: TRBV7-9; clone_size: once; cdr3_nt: TGTGCCAGCAGCCCCAGGACTATTCTAGCCTACAATGAGCAGTTCTTC; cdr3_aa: CASSPRTILAYNEQFF